This passage covers 30 T cell receptor beta chains from one sample sequenced in a study of response to subunit inactivated influenza vaccine. TCRdb redid the calling of the RT-PCR reads with MiXCR, one entry per CDR3 protein. The sample holds about 500,000 distinct CDR3 sequences, approximately 17% seen once. The specimen was CD4+ T cells sorted from PBMCs, collected 23 to 25 months after vaccination. These receptors all come from a man aged 50 to 69 who received an inactivated influenza vaccine.

The rearrangement joins TRBV12-3 or TRBV12-4 to TRBJ1-1; D gene uncertain. The CDR3 is 13 amino acids. V was pared by 4 bases and J by 10 bases, with 16 bases between. The CDR3 DNA reads TGTGCCAGCAGTTCCTCCGGCTTCCGGGGAGCTTTCTTT. This encodes CASSSSGFRGAFF.

The rearrangement uses TRBV7-8 and TRBJ2-1; 8 bases are shared with TRBD2. The CDR3 covers 17 residues. J was trimmed by 0 bases and V by 6 bases; bases with no gene match: 10. The germline V gene encodes CDR1 SGHVS and CDR2 FQNEAQ. The CDR3, as DNA: TGTGCCAGCAGGCCTGGGGCAAGCGGGGGCTCCTACAATGAGCAGTTCTTC. Its translation: CASRPGASGGSYNEQFF. The variable domain in full, completed from reference TRBV7-8 and TRBJ2-1, reads GAGVSQSPRYKVAKRGQDVALRCDPISGHVSLFWYQQALGQGPEFLTYFQNEAQLDKSGLPSDRFFAERPEGSVSTLKIQRTQQEDSAVYLCASRPGASGGSYNEQFFGPGTRLTVL.

The gene calls are TRBV6-2 or TRBV6-3 and TRBJ1-1, with a tentative D call TRBD1 (6 bases). CDR1 MNHEY and CDR2 SVGEGT come from the germline V gene. CDR3 length equals 14 residues. V lost 1 base, J lost 0 bases, and 6 bases lay in between. This chain's CDR3 is CASSYYRVNTEAFF. The CDR3 bases are TGTGCCAGCAGTTACTACAGGGTGAACACTGAAGCTTTCTTT.

This sequence joins TRBV12-3 or TRBV12-4 and TRBJ2-3, with 7 bases lining up with TRBD2. This CDR3 comprises 15 residues. Trimming removed 3 bases from V and 6 bases from J; junction bases left unmatched: 9. CDR3 DNA: TGTGCCAGCAGTTTTTTGGGGGGGGTCGGGGATACGCAGTATTTT. This translates into CASSFLGGVGDTQYF.

This clonotype showed up just a few times. The chain employs TRBV5-5 and TRBJ2-2, with a possible D match to TRBD1 (6 bases). The CDR3 extends over 14 amino acids. V dropped 0 bases and J dropped 6 bases, with 9 bases sitting between them. CDR1 is SGHKS, CDR2 YYEKEE, per germline (reference sequence). The DNA for the CDR3 is TGTGCCAGCAGCTTGGACAGGGTTTCCGGGGAGCTGTTTTTT. Its translation: CASSLDRVSGELFF.

CDR3 DNA: TGCAGCGTTTCATACGGCTACGAGCAGTACTTC. Translated: CSVSYGYEQYF. The V gene is TRBV29-1, the J gene TRBJ2-7; D remains ambiguous. The CDR3 extends over 11 amino acids. Trimming took off 5 bases at V and 3 bases at J, with 8 bases between the two ends. In germline, CDR1 is SQVTM, CDR2 ANQGSEA.

The chain is built from TRBV7-2 and TRBJ1-4; unclear D gene. This CDR3 comprises 13 residues. Trimming left V 6 bases short and J 4 bases short, with 9 bases between. Germline CDR1 SGHTA, CDR2 FQGNSA. This CDR3 is CASRSGVNEKLFF. In nucleotides, the CDR3 is TGTGCCAGCAGGAGCGGAGTTAATGAAAAACTGTTTTTT.

CDR3 protein: CSVEDRGGRSNEQFF. In DNA, the CDR3 is TGCAGCGTTGAAGACAGGGGGGGAAGGAGCAATGAGCAGTTCTTC. This chain joins TRBV29-1 and TRBJ2-1; D possibly matches TRBD1 or TRBD2 (7 bases each). The V gene lost 0 bases and the J gene lost 6 bases, with 15 bases spanning the gap. CDR3 length: 15 residues. Per germline, CDR1 SQVTM and CDR2 ANQGSEA.

The chain recombines TRBV12-3 or TRBV12-4 with TRBJ2-1, with TRBD2 matching 8 bases. The junction had 21 bases not matched to a gene; V was cut back by 11 bases and J by 3 bases. The CDR3 has 18 amino acids. The CDR3 loop is CAFSPYRAGGPNYNEQFF. The CDR3 nucleotides read TGTGCCTTCAGTCCTTATCGTGCGGGGGGCCCCAACTACAATGAGCAGTTCTTC.

The chain combines TRBV28 with TRBJ2-6, with unresolved D. V was shortened by 5 bases and J by 2 bases, with 13 bases between the two germline ends. Germline V CDR1 and CDR2: MDHEN, SYDVKM. There are 16 residues in the CDR3. CDR3 residues: CASSNPLRTGANVLTF. The CDR3, as DNA: TGTGCCAGCAGTAACCCCCTAAGGACTGGGGCCAACGTCCTGACTTTC. The full variable domain, rest sourced from reference TRBV28 and TRBJ2-6, is DVKVTQSSRYLVKRTGEKVFLECVQDMDHENMFWYRQDPGLGLRLIYFSYDVKMKEKGDIPEGYSVSREKKERFSLILESASTNQTSMYLCASSNPLRTGANVLTFGAGSRLTVL.

This clonotype showed up just a few times. The chain recombines TRBV28 with TRBJ2-7; no reliable D call. V lost 10 bases and J 0 bases, leaving 19 bases between the germline ends. The CDR3 totals 15 residues. From germline, CDR1 is MDHEN and CDR2 SYDVKM. The CDR3 bases are TGTGCCACGAAGACCGAAGGGAATCCCTCCTACGAGCAGTACTTC. Translated: CATKTEGNPSYEQYF.

The chain combines TRBV9 with TRBJ2-4; D is perhaps TRBD1 (6 bases). Between the trimmed V and J ends, which lost 4 bases and 1 base, there was a span of 9 bases. The germline V gene has CDR1 SGDLS and CDR2 YYNGEE. This CDR3 spans 14 amino acids. The CDR3 nucleotides are TGTGCCAGCAGCTTTGGACAGGCCAAAAACATTCAGTACTTC. This encodes CASSFGQAKNIQYF.

This clonotype was recorded a few times. The rearrangement uses TRBV4-1 and TRBJ1-2; TRBD1 agrees at 7 bases. Germline loops: CDR1 MGHRA, CDR2 YSYEKL. This CDR3 contains 15 residues. V gave up 0 bases and J gave up 3 bases; unmatched junction bases: 4. CDR3 sequence reads: CASSQDRDSHYGYTF. The CDR3 DNA is TGCGCCAGCAGCCAAGACCGGGACAGCCACTATGGCTACACCTTC.

This clonotype occurred a few times. The chain recombines TRBV6-4 with TRBJ2-3; no firm D call. The CDR3 length is 17 residues. V lost 6 bases to trimming and J lost 0 bases, with 19 bases between them. Germline V gene sequence: CDR1 MRHNA, CDR2 SNTAGT. CDR3 DNA sequence: TGTGCCAGCAGAGCCCTCCACACCTTGACTAGCACAGATACGCAGTATTTT. It yields the protein CASRALHTLTSTDTQYF.

Only a few counts were recorded for this clonotype. The CDR3 region is CASSTFMSGTGELFF. The CDR3 bases are TGTGCCAGCAGTACCTTTATGTCCGGCACCGGGGAGCTGTTTTTT. V is TRBV27 and J is TRBJ2-2; D is uncertain. The CDR3 spans 15 residues. Trimming left V 5 bases short and J 4 bases short, with 14 bases between. Germline V gene data show CDR1 as MNHEY and CDR2 as SMNVEV (reference sequence).

At least ten counts were recorded for this clonotype. The V call is TRBV5-1, the J call TRBJ2-2, with 7 bases that match TRBD1. V lost 4 bases, J lost 5 bases, and 14 bases stayed unmatched. CDR1 SGHRS and CDR2 YFSETQ come from the germline V gene. CDR3 length equals 17 residues. The DNA for the CDR3 is TGCGCCAGCAGCGTAAGGCCTTTTGACAGGGCGACCGGGGAGCTGTTTTTT. The encoded protein is CASSVRPFDRATGELFF.

In its sample, this clonotype was seen a few times. The chain combines TRBV29-1 with TRBJ1-1; D is uncertain. Germline-derived CDR1 and CDR2 are SQVTM and ANQGSEA. The CDR3 is 12 residues long. Deletions cut 4 bases from V and 1 base from J, with 7 bases between. The CDR3 nucleotides read TGCAGCGTTGCCCGATCGAACACTGAAGCTTTCTTT. This encodes CSVARSNTEAFF.

The chain combines TRBV24-1 with TRBJ2-3; D is uncertain. This CDR3 is built from 14 residues. Trimming took off 3 bases at V and 4 bases at J, with 10 bases between the two ends. The V gene's germline CDR1 is KGHDR and CDR2 SFDVKD. The chain's CDR3 is CATSDGIEADTQYF. In nucleotides, the CDR3 is TGTGCCACCAGTGATGGGATAGAAGCAGATACGCAGTATTTT.

This clonotype was observed many times. The V and J genes are TRBV5-1 and TRBJ2-3; tentatively, D is TRBD2 (5 bases). The ends were cut back, 0 bases at V and 3 bases at J, with 8 bases in the middle. Per germline, CDR1 SGHRS and CDR2 YFSETQ. The CDR3 loop spans 14 amino acids. The CDR3 sequence: CASSLGQRTDTQYF. The CDR3 DNA sequence: TGCGCCAGCAGCTTGGGGCAGCGGACAGATACGCAGTATTTT.

This clonotype has more than one count but fewer than ten. The genes are TRBV6-5 and TRBJ2-2; 7 bases match TRBD1. Per germline, CDR1 MNHEY and CDR2 SVGAGI. This CDR3 contains 16 residues. The V and J ends lost 4 bases and 6 bases, in that order; junction bases with no gene match: 11. CDR3 nucleotides: TGTGCCAGCAGTTTATCGACAGGGCACCGGGCCGGGGAGCTGTTTTTT. Translation gives CASSLSTGHRAGELFF.

This clonotype was counted a few times. A much bigger clone sits one base away, suggesting this may be a read error. The chain couples TRBV3-1 to TRBJ1-1, with no clear D. CDR1 is LGHDT, CDR2 YNNKEL, per germline (reference sequence). The CDR3 totals 12 residues. The germline V and J ends were trimmed by 2 bases and 0 bases, with 1 base remaining between them. In DNA, the CDR3 is TGTGCCAGCAGCCAACTGAACACTGAAGCTTTCTTT. Protein: CASSQLNTEAFF.

V gene TRBV12-3 or TRBV12-4 combines with J gene TRBJ2-1, with TRBD2 identical over 14 bases. This CDR3 contains 16 residues. V lost 4 bases and J lost 5; bases outside the gene matches: 4. CDR3 region: CASSSRTSGGHNEQFF. CDR3 nucleotides: TGTGCCAGCAGTTCAAGGACTAGCGGGGGGCACAATGAGCAGTTCTTC.

The genes are TRBV20-1 and TRBJ2-7; a possible D gene is TRBD1 (5 bases). The germline V and J ends were trimmed by 6 bases and 2 bases, with 8 bases remaining between them. The CDR3 totals 11 residues. CDR1 is DFQATT, CDR2 SNEGSKA, per germline (reference sequence). Here the CDR3 reads CSADRAYEQYF. In DNA, the CDR3 is TGCAGTGCCGACAGAGCCTACGAGCAGTACTTC.

The J gene is TRBJ2-2, the V gene TRBV29-1; D is uncertain. The germline gives CDR1 SQVTM, CDR2 ANQGSEA. V dropped 4 bases and J dropped 0 bases, with 9 bases sitting between them. The CDR3 runs 14 residues. The DNA for the CDR3 is TGCAGCGTTGGTCCGGATTCGAACACCGGGGAGCTGTTTTTT. The encoded protein is CSVGPDSNTGELFF.

This clonotype has only a few counts. V usage is TRBV3-1 and J usage is TRBJ2-1; the match to TRBD2 covers 8 bases. The CDR3 contains 14 residues. After removal of 2 bases from V and 4 bases from J, the junction contained 1 base not matched to a gene. Germline V gene sequence: CDR1 LGHDT, CDR2 YNNKEL (reference sequence). In DNA, the CDR3 is TGTGCCAGCAGCCAACCTAGCGGGTACAATGAGCAGTTCTTC. This gives the protein CASSQPSGYNEQFF.

This clonotype turned up a few times. V usage is TRBV7-2 and J usage is TRBJ2-2; D is unresolved. Germline CDR1 reads SGHTA; CDR2 reads FQGNSA. Trimming shortened V by 3 bases and J by 3 bases, and 8 bases separated the two germline ends. The CDR3 has 14 amino acids. The CDR3 reads CASSFRQYTGELFF. CDR3 nucleotide sequence: TGTGCCAGCAGCTTCAGGCAGTACACCGGGGAGCTGTTTTTT.

This chain connects TRBV6-6 to TRBJ2-7; TRBD1 matches at 8 bases. This CDR3 region has 13 residues. The V and J ends lost 2 bases and 9 bases, in that order; junction bases with no gene match: 6. Germline loops: CDR1 MNHNY, CDR2 SVGAGI (reference sequence). CDR3 in amino acids: CASSYTSGGRQYF. The CDR3 nucleotides read TGTGCCAGCAGTTACACCTCAGGGGGCCGGCAGTACTTC.

This clonotype was counted between two and nine times. The rearrangement links TRBV7-8 to TRBJ2-5; 8 bases align to TRBD1. Germline CDR1 and CDR2: SGHVS and FQNEAQ. Trimming at V came to 1 base and at J to 4 bases, leaving 5 bases not matched to a gene. This CDR3 region has 15 residues. CDR3 loop: CASSLVTGGAETQYF. In DNA, the CDR3 is TGTGCCAGCAGCTTAGTCACAGGGGGTGCAGAGACCCAGTACTTC.

This clonotype has just a few counts. The rearrangement links TRBV28 to TRBJ2-3; D not resolved. Germline values: CDR1 MDHEN, CDR2 SYDVKM. The length of the CDR3 is 16 residues. V was cut by 2 bases and J by 0 bases, with 12 bases left in between. CDR3 residues: CASSLGLLESTDTQYF. DNA of the CDR3: TGTGCCAGCAGTTTAGGTTTGTTGGAGAGCACAGATACGCAGTATTTT.

This clonotype was observed a few times. The genes are TRBV12-3 or TRBV12-4 and TRBJ2-7; TRBD1 matches at 8 bases. The CDR3 covers 14 residues. V was clipped by 6 bases and J by 7 bases; unmatched bases: 11. The CDR3 protein is CASSKTQGAREQYF. Written as DNA, the CDR3 is TGTGCCAGCAGCAAAACGCAGGGGGCGAGGGAGCAGTACTTC.